The 9 T cell receptor beta chains below come from one sample, sequenced in a study of cytomegalovirus exposure and HLA in healthy donors. Use of 60 Vbeta and 13 Jbeta primers characterized the PCR. Profiled with immunoSEQ multiplex PCR; TCRdb holds only in-frame clones, not every one. This sample has about 130,000 clones, with roughly 76% found just once. The sequenced sample consisted of PBMCs. These receptors were obtained from a woman aged 60 to 75 in good health and CMV-seropositive.

In DNA form, the CDR3 reads TGCGCCAGCAGCTTGAACACAGGGTACGTGGGTGAAAAACTGTTTTTT. It codes for CASSLNTGYVGEKLFF. The chain combines TRBV5-1 with TRBJ1-4; a weak D match, TRBD1 (6 bases). CDR1 is SGHRS and CDR2 is YFSETQ in the germline V gene. The CDR3 length is 16 residues. V dropped 1 base and J dropped 7 bases, with 17 bases sitting between them.

The V and J genes are TRBV11-2 and TRBJ1-1, with TRBD1 as a possible D gene (5 bases). Germline V gives CDR1 SGHAT, CDR2 FQNNGV. The CDR3 runs to 12 residues. V was trimmed by 5 bases and J by 8 bases, leaving 12 bases between them. CDR3 residues: CASSPREGEAFF. Written as DNA, the CDR3 is TGTGCCAGCAGCCCCAGGGAGGGCGAAGCTTTCTTT.

CDR3 in amino acids: CASTQLRGQGSRNTIYF. The CDR3 DNA reads as TGTGCCAGTACTCAACTCAGAGGACAGGGTTCCAGAAACACCATATATTTT. The chain has TRBV19 and TRBJ1-3; TRBD1 aligns across 8 bases. V dropped 7 bases and J dropped 5; count of bases not matched to a gene: 16. The CDR3 length is 17 residues. In germline, CDR1 is LNHDA, CDR2 SQIVND (reference sequence).

The chain recombines TRBV30 with TRBJ1-2, with a weak D call TRBD1 (6 bases). Trimming cost V 4 bases and J 0 bases, with 12 bases left between them. The CDR3 runs 14 residues. CDR1 is GTSNPN, CDR2 SVGIG, per germline (reference sequence). Here the CDR3 reads CAWTGANPNYGYTF. The CDR3 DNA reads as TGTGCCTGGACAGGGGCGAATCCTAACTATGGCTACACCTTC.

The chain carries TRBV9 and TRBJ2-1; 11 bases map to TRBD2. The V segment lost 0 bases and the J segment 7 bases; nucleotides outside the gene matches: 6. This CDR3 is 16 amino acids long. From germline, CDR1 is SGDLS and CDR2 YYNGEE. CDR3 protein: CASSVELAGGGNEQFF. CDR3 in DNA: TGTGCCAGCAGCGTAGAGCTAGCGGGAGGAGGTAATGAGCAGTTCTTC.

CDR3 in DNA: TGTGCCAGCAGCCAAGGAACTTTGCAAGAGACCCAGTACTTC. Its translation is CASSQGTLQETQYF. The gene calls are TRBV4-2 and TRBJ2-5; D is unresolved. This CDR3 spans 14 amino acids. V lost 1 base to trimming and J lost 2 bases, with 8 bases between them. The V gene's germline CDR1 is LGHNA and CDR2 YNFKEQ.

V gene TRBV6-5 combines with J gene TRBJ2-7; 9 nucleotides line up with TRBD1. CDR1 and CDR2 from the germline V gene are MNHEY and SVGAGI. V was pared by 6 bases and J by 4 bases, with 10 bases of the junction left unmatched. The CDR3 has 15 amino acids. Written as DNA, the CDR3 is TGTGCCAGCAGCAGCAAGGGGACAGGGAGGTACGAGCAGTACTTC. Protein product: CASSSKGTGRYEQYF.

The chain recombines TRBV21-1 with TRBJ2-3; TRBD2, the table's D call, was not compared with the DNA. TRBV21-1 is a pseudogene locus. CDR3 length: 17 residues. The CDR3 DNA reads TGTGCCAGCAGCCCCTGGGGGGACCCCTCTAGCACAGATACGCAGTATTTT. It codes for CASSPWGDPSSTDTQYF.

The V and J genes are TRBV29-1 and TRBJ2-5; 7 bases line up with TRBD1. V shed 6 bases and J 2 bases; nucleotides not matched to a gene: 12. Germline V gene data show CDR1 as SQVTM and CDR2 as ANQGSEA. This CDR3 has 15 amino acids. This CDR3 reads CSVIRTGTYQETQYF. The CDR3 nucleotides are TGCAGCGTCATAAGGACAGGCACTTATCAAGAGACCCAGTACTTC.